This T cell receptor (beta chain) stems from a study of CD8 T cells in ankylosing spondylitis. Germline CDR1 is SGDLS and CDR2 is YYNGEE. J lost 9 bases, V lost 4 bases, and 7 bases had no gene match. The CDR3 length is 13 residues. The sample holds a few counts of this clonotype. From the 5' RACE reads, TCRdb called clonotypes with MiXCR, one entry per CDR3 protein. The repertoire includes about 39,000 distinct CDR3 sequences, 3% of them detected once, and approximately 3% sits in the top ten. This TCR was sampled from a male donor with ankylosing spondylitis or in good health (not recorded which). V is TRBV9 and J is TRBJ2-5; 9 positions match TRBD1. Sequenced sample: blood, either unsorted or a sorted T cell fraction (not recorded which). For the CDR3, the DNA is TGTGCCAGCAGCCCGCGACAGGGGGAGGCCCAGTACTTC. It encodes CASSPRQGEAQYF.